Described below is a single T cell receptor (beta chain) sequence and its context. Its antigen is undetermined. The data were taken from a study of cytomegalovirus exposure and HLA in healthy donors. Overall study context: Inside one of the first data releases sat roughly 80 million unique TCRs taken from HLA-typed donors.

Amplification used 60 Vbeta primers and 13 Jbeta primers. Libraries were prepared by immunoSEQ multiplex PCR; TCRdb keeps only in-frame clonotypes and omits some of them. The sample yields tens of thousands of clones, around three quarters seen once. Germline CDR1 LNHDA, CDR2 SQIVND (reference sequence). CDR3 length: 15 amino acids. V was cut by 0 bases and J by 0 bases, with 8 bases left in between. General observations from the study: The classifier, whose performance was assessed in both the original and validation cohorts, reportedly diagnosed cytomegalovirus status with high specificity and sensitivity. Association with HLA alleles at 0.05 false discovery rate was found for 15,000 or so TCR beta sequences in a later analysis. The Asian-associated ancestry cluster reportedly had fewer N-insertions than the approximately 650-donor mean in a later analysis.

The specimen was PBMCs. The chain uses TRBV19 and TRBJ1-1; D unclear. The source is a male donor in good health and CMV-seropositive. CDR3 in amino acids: CASSIDRSMNTEAFF. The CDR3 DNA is TGTGCCAGTAGTATAGACAGATCAATGAACACTGAAGCTTTCTTT.